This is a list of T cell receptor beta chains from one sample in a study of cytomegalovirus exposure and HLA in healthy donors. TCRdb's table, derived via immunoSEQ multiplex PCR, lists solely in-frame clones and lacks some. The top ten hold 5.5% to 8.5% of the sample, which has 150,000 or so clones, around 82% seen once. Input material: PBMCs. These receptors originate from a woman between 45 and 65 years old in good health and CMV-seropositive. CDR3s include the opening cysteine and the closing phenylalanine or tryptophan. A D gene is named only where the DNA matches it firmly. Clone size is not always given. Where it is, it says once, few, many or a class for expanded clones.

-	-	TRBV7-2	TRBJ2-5	CASSLATGQETQYF	TGTGCCAGCAGCTTAGCAACAGGGCAAGAGACCCAGTACTTC
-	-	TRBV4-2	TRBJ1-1	CASSQGPGAEAFF	TGTGCCAGCAGCCAAGGCCCCGGAGCTGAAGCTTTCTTT
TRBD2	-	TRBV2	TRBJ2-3	CASSYNPGLAGDGDTQYF	TGTGCCAGCAGTTATAACCCGGGACTAGCGGGGGACGGGGATACGCAGTATTTT
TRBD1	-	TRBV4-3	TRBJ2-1	CASSQQGAGNEQFF	TGCGCCAGCAGCCAACAGGGGGCGGGCAATGAGCAGTTCTTC
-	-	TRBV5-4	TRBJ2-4	CASSKEGGQTKNIQYF	TGTGCCAGCAGCAAAGAGGGGGGGCAAACCAAAAACATTCAGTACTTC
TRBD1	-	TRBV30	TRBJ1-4	CAWSRTGGNEKLFF	TGTGCCTGGAGCCGGACAGGGGGGAATGAAAAACTGTTTTTT
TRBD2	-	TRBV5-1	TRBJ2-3	CASSPLAGVDTQYF	TGCGCCAGCAGTCCCCTAGCGGGGGTAGATACGCAGTATTTT
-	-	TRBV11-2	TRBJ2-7	CASSFGGDHYEQYF	TGTGCCAGCAGCTTCGGCGGGGACCACTACGAGCAGTACTTC
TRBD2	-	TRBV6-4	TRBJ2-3	CASSERTSGSRDTQYF	TGTGCCAGCAGTGAAAGGACTAGCGGGTCTAGAGATACGCAGTATTTT
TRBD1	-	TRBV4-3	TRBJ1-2	CASSPGTGASGYTF	TGCGCCAGCAGCCCCGGGACAGGGGCTAGTGGCTACACCTTC
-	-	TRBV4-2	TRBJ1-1	CASSLGGSGEHTEAFF	TGTGCCAGCAGCCTCGGAGGATCAGGGGAGCACACTGAAGCTTTCTTT
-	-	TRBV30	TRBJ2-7	CAWNTGSEGHEQYF	TGTGCCTGGAATACGGGTAGCGAGGGCCACGAGCAGTACTTC
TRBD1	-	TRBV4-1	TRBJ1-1	CASSQDHTGTGGYEAFF	TGCGCCAGCAGCCAAGACCATACCGGGACAGGGGGGTATGAAGCTTTCTTT
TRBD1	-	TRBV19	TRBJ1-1	CASSIADRGIIRTEAFF	TGTGCCAGTAGTATAGCCGACAGGGGGATCATCCGCACTGAAGCTTTCTTT
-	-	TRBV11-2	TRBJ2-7	CASSSPSRVHEQYF	TGTGCCAGCAGCTCGCCATCGAGGGTCCACGAGCAGTACTTC
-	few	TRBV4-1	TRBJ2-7	CASSHAGSTWGEQYF	TGCGCCAGCAGCCACGCGGGATCCACCTGGGGGGAGCAGTACTTC
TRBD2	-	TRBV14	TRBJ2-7	CASSQPPGLGRYEQYF	TGTGCCAGCAGCCAGCCACCGGGACTAGGACGCTACGAGCAGTACTTC
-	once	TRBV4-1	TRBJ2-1	CASSQEGPRHNEQFF	TGCGCCAGCAGCCAAGAGGGGCCACGCCACAATGAGCAGTTCTTC
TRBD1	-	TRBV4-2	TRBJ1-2	CASSPPDRAPAGYTF	TGTGCCAGCAGCCCCCCGGACAGGGCCCCGGCTGGCTACACCTTC
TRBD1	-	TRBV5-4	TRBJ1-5	CASSFGGGTPQHF	TGTGCCAGCAGCTTCGGAGGGGGCACGCCCCAGCATTTT
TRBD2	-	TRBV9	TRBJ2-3	CASSVGRLAGRDTQYF	TGTGCCAGCAGCGTAGGACGCCTAGCGGGGAGGGATACGCAGTATTTT
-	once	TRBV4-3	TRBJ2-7	CASSQALPYEQYF	TGCGCCAGCAGCCAAGCCCTCCCCTACGAGCAGTACTTC
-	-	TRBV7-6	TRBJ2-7	CASSSNYEQYF	TGTGCCAGCAGCTCTAACTACGAGCAGTACTTC
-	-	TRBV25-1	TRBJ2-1	CASSSSPLQGDEQFF	TGTGCCAGCAGTTCCTCTCCCCTCCAGGGCGATGAGCAGTTCTTC
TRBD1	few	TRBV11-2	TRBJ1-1	CASSLTGWNTEAFF	TGTGCCAGCAGCTTGACAGGGTGGAACACTGAAGCTTTCTTT
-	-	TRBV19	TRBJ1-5	CASSAGATGNQPQHF	TGTGCCAGTTCTGCGGGGGCAACAGGCAATCAGCCCCAGCATTTT
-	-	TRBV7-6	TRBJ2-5	CASQGETQYF	TGTGCCAGCCAGGGAGAGACCCAGTACTTC
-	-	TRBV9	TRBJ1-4	CASSSSPGEYEKLFF	TGTGCCAGCAGCTCCTCCCCAGGGGAGTATGAAAAACTGTTTTTT
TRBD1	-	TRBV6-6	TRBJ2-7	CASSTRQGLSYEQYF	TGTGCCAGCAGTACCCGACAGGGCCTTTCCTACGAGCAGTACTTC
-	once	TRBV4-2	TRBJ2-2	CASSQAHWGGGGGELFF	TGTGCCAGCAGCCAAGCCCACTGGGGCGGGGGCGGCGGGGAGCTGTTTTTT
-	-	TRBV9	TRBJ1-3	CASSVGSTIYF	TGTGCCAGCAGCGTGGGGAGCACCATATATTTT
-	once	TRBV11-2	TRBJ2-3	CASSRGGNSKSTDTQYF	TGTGCCAGCAGCAGGGGAGGAAATTCGAAAAGCACAGATACGCAGTATTTT
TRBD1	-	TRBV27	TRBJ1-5	CASSLEGTGLNQPQHF	TGTGCCAGCAGTTTAGAAGGGACAGGGTTGAATCAGCCCCAGCATTTT
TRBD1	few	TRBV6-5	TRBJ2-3	CASSYSRTGGTDTQYF	TGTGCCAGCAGTTACTCGAGGACAGGGGGCACAGATACGCAGTATTTT
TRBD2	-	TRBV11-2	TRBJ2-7	CASTGLAGVKYEQYF	TGTGCCAGCACCGGTTTAGCGGGGGTCAAGTACGAGCAGTACTTC
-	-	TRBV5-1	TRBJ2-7	CASSFGGRVSGEQYF	TGCGCCAGCAGCTTCGGGGGGCGCGTCTCGGGGGAGCAGTACTTC
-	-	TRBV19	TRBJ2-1	CASSPDWDNEQFF	TGTGCCAGTAGTCCCGACTGGGACAATGAGCAGTTCTTC
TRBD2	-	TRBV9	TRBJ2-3	CASSVTSGGASRTDTQYF	TGTGCCAGCAGCGTAACAAGCGGGGGGGCCTCACGCACAGATACGCAGTATTTT
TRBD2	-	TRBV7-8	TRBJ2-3	CASSLGTSGDTQYF	TGTGCCAGCAGCTTAGGAACTAGCGGAGATACGCAGTATTTT
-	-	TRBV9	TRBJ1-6	CASSVYRDNSPLHF	TGTGCCAGCAGCGTTTACAGAGATAATTCACCCCTCCACTTT
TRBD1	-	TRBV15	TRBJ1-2	CATSLNRGTNYGYTF	TGTGCCACCAGCCTTAACAGGGGGACTAACTATGGCTACACCTTC
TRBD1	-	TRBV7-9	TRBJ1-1	CASSPGQERNTEAFF	TGTGCCAGCAGCCCGGGACAGGAGAGGAACACTGAAGCTTTCTTT
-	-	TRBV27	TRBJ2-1	CASSLWALNNEQFF	TGTGCCAGCAGTTTATGGGCCTTGAACAATGAGCAGTTCTTC
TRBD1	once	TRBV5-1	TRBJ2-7	CASSYGQGSTDEQYF	TGCGCCAGCAGCTACGGACAGGGTTCGACGGACGAGCAGTACTTC
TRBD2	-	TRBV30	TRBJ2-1	CAWSPTGLPASNEQFF	TGTGCCTGGAGTCCAACGGGACTACCAGCTTCAAATGAGCAGTTCTTC
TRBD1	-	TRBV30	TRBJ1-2	CAWSTQGRGYGYTF	TGTGCCTGGAGTACACAGGGGCGCGGCTATGGCTACACCTTC
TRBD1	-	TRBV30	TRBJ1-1	CAWSVRGPSEAFF	TGTGCCTGGAGTGTCAGGGGGCCGTCTGAAGCTTTCTTT
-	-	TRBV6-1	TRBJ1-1	CASSEWTANTEAFF	TGTGCCAGCAGTGAATGGACAGCGAACACTGAAGCTTTCTTT
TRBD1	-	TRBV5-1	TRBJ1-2	CASSLQKQGAGGYTF	TGCGCCAGCAGCTTACAAAAACAGGGGGCAGGCGGCTACACCTTC
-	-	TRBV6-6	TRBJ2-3	CASSPAGPVRDTQYF	TGTGCCAGCTCCCCTGCGGGTCCCGTCCGGGATACGCAGTATTTT